Listed here are 31 T cell receptor beta chains from one sample, sequenced in a study of blood T cell repertoires in COVID-19. Libraries were prepared by immunoSEQ multiplex PCR; TCRdb keeps only in-frame clonotypes and omits some of them. Found here are approximately 77,000 clones, about 90% of them singletons; the top ten hold approximately 4.4%. The sequenced sample consisted of peripheral blood. These receptors originate from a man between 45 and 60 years old with active COVID-19.

The gene calls are TRBV20-1 and TRBJ1-4; D remains unclear. The CDR3 totals 14 residues. Germline V gene sequence: CDR1 DFQATT, CDR2 SNEGSKA (reference sequence). The ends were cut back, 3 bases at V and 4 bases at J, with 12 bases in the middle. DNA for the CDR3: TGCAGTGCTAGTAAAACAGAGAATAATGAAAAACTGTTTTTT. It codes for CSASKTENNEKLFF.

This sequence joins TRBV7-2 and TRBJ2-7, with 7 nucleotides matching TRBD1. J gave up 3 bases and V 1 base, and 12 bases lay outside the gene matches. The CDR3 length is 17 residues. CDR1 and CDR2 from the germline V gene are SGHTA and FQGNSA. The CDR3 is CASSLVPSTGYHYEQYF. CDR3 in DNA: TGTGCCAGCAGCTTAGTCCCATCGACAGGGTACCACTACGAGCAGTACTTC.

The chain combines TRBV3-1 (or the pseudogene TRBV3-2) with TRBJ2-6; 7 bases match TRBD2. The CDR3 spans 16 residues. V was clipped by 4 bases and J by 4 bases; unmatched bases: 7. Per germline, CDR1 LGHDT and CDR2 YNNKEL (reference sequence). The CDR3 is CASSRRGGPGANVLTF. CDR3 nucleotide sequence: TGTGCCAGCAGCCGGAGGGGAGGGCCAGGGGCCAACGTCCTGACTTTC.

As for this clone: Its ends do not fully match the called genes, so a read error is possible. The chain combines TRBV29-1 with TRBJ2-1; 7 nucleotides agree with TRBD1. Germline CDR1 reads SQVTM; CDR2 reads ANQGSEA. This CDR3 is 13 amino acids long. The chain's CDR3 is CTVQGQSSNEQFF. The CDR3 DNA follows: TGCACCGTACAGGGGCAATCCTCCAATGAGCAGTTCTTC.

This chain joins TRBV5-5 and TRBJ2-5; 10 bases fit TRBD2. J gave up 2 bases and V 0 bases, and 7 bases lay outside the gene matches. Germline CDR1 SGHKS, CDR2 YYEKEE (reference sequence). The CDR3 consists of 17 residues. The CDR3 loop is CASSLVPGLAVQETQYF. The DNA for the CDR3 is TGTGCCAGCAGCTTGGTACCCGGACTAGCGGTACAAGAGACCCAGTACTTC. The full variable domain, in which reference TRBV5-5 and TRBJ2-5 provide the parts outside the CDR3, is DAGVTQSPTHLIKTRGQQVTLRCSPISGHKSVSWYQQVLGQGPQFIFQYYEKEERGRGNFPDRFSARQFPNYSSELNVNALLLGDSALYLCASSLVPGLAVQETQYFGPGTRLLVL.

The chain combines TRBV24-1 with TRBJ2-1; 8 bases align to TRBD1. Germline V gene lookup returns CDR1 KGHDR and CDR2 SFDVKD. Trimming removed 1 base from V and 4 bases from J; junction bases left unmatched: 5. There are 16 residues in the CDR3. The CDR3 DNA follows: TGTGCCACCAGTGATTTTCGACAGGGGTCGTACAATGAGCAGTTCTTC. It codes for CATSDFRQGSYNEQFF.

The V and J genes are TRBV9 and TRBJ2-5; TRBD1 aligns across 11 bases. CDR1 is SGDLS, CDR2 YYNGEE, per germline. The CDR3 runs to 14 residues. The V gene end was trimmed by 3 bases and the J gene end by 8 bases; junction bases not matched to a gene: 6. The CDR3 DNA reads as TGTGCCAGCAGCGGGACAGGGGGCGGCGGCACCCAGTACTTC. Its protein is CASSGTGGGGTQYF.

V and J are TRBV7-2 and TRBJ2-7; TRBD2 matches at 10 bases. This CDR3 comprises 15 residues. Germline CDR1 SGHTA, CDR2 FQGNSA. V lost 6 bases to trimming and J lost 2 bases; unmatched junction nucleotides: 7. CDR3 residues: CASSQKGTSAYEQYF. The CDR3 region has the DNA TGTGCCAGCAGTCAGAAGGGGACTAGCGCCTACGAGCAGTACTTC.

V and J are TRBV4-1 and TRBJ2-7; 8 bases agree with TRBD1. This CDR3 is built from 15 residues. Germline CDR1 MGHRA, CDR2 YSYEKL. The trim removed 4 bases at V and 3 bases at J, leaving 8 bases unmatched. The CDR3 here is CASSPTDRAFYEQYF. As DNA, the CDR3 is TGCGCCAGCAGCCCAACGGACAGGGCATTCTACGAGCAGTACTTC.

The V call is TRBV7-2, the J call TRBJ1-5, with 8 bases aligning to TRBD1. The CDR3 has 17 amino acids. Germline V CDR1 and CDR2: SGHTA, FQGNSA. The ends lost 4 bases at V and 4 bases at J; junction bases unmatched: 12. CDR3 DNA sequence: TGTGCCAGCAGCTCACCTTCTTTTCAGGGGGCAAATCAGCCCCAGCATTTT. This translates into CASSSPSFQGANQPQHF.

The CDR3 nucleotides are TGTGCCAGCAGGAGAACAGGGTATAATTCACCCCTCCACTTT. This sequence encodes CASRRTGYNSPLHF. The chain joins TRBV28 to TRBJ1-6; a weak D match, TRBD1 (6 bases). The CDR3 has 14 amino acids. Trimming removed 6 bases at V and 4 bases at J, with 10 bases between. Germline V gene data show CDR1 as MDHEN and CDR2 as SYDVKM.

This chain links TRBV9 with TRBJ2-7; possible D gene TRBD1, 5 bases. There are 14 residues in the CDR3. V was clipped by 0 bases and J by 5 bases, with 12 bases between them. Germline CDR1 SGDLS, CDR2 YYNGEE. Here the CDR3 reads CASSVAPQGNEQYF. DNA of the CDR3: TGTGCCAGCAGCGTAGCTCCGCAGGGAAACGAGCAGTACTTC.

This chain connects TRBV5-1 to TRBJ1-1, with 10 nucleotides matching TRBD1. Germline lookup yields CDR1 SGHRS and CDR2 YFSETQ. V gave up 4 bases and J gave up 0 bases; unmatched junction bases: 3. The CDR3 extends over 15 amino acids. The CDR3 protein is CASSEGQGLNTEAFF. The CDR3 DNA sequence: TGCGCCAGCAGCGAGGGACAGGGGTTGAACACTGAAGCTTTCTTT. The variable domain in full, with the rest retrieved from reference TRBV5-1 and TRBJ1-1, is KAGVTQTPRYLIKTRGQQVTLSCSPISGHRSVSWYQQTPGQGLQFLFEYFSETQRNKGNFPGRFSGRQFSNSRSEMNVSTLELGDSALYLCASSEGQGLNTEAFFGQGTRLTVV.

The chain recombines TRBV11-2 with TRBJ2-5; 7 nucleotides line up with TRBD2. In germline, CDR1 is SGHAT, CDR2 FQNNGV. V was clipped by 4 bases and J by 6 bases; unmatched bases: 14. The CDR3 extends over 16 amino acids. This chain's CDR3 is CASSSLGGGEQKTQYF. The CDR3 region has the DNA TGTGCCAGCAGCTCACTGGGGGGGGGAGAGCAGAAGACCCAGTACTTC.

The chain carries TRBV28 and TRBJ2-7, with a possible D match to TRBD1 (6 bases). The germline V and J ends were trimmed by 2 bases and 5 bases, with 19 bases remaining between them. The CDR3 runs 16 residues. Germline CDR1 MDHEN, CDR2 SYDVKM. DNA for the CDR3: TGTGCCAGCAGTTTAAAATTCCCACAGGGTAGCGACGAGCAGTACTTC. It encodes CASSLKFPQGSDEQYF. The full variable domain, its missing parts supplied by reference TRBV28 and TRBJ2-7, is DVKVTQSSRYLVKRTGEKVFLECVQDMDHENMFWYRQDPGLGLRLIYFSYDVKMKEKGDIPEGYSVSREKKERFSLILESASTNQTSMYLCASSLKFPQGSDEQYFGPGTRLTVT.

The chain employs TRBV9 and TRBJ2-2, with D maybe TRBD2 (5 bases). Trimming shortened V by 2 bases and J by 8 bases, and 10 bases separated the two germline ends. The CDR3 runs to 13 residues. Germline V gives CDR1 SGDLS, CDR2 YYNGEE. CDR3 sequence (DNA): TGTGCCAGCAGCGTGAGGGTCTCGGGGGAGCTGTTTTTT. Translating it yields CASSVRVSGELFF.

The chain carries TRBV27 and TRBJ2-3; the D gene is possibly TRBD1 (6 bases). V was clipped by 1 base and J by 0 bases, with 14 bases between them. CDR1 is MNHEY, CDR2 SMNVEV, per germline (reference sequence). The CDR3 covers 17 residues. CDR3 nucleotides: TGTGCCAGCAGTTTATGGCCCGGACAGACTAGCACAGATACGCAGTATTTT. It encodes CASSLWPGQTSTDTQYF.

V and J are TRBV4-1 and TRBJ2-7; 7 bases line up with TRBD2. V lost 5 bases, J lost 2 bases, and 9 bases stayed unmatched. Germline CDR1 is MGHRA and CDR2 is YSYEKL. The CDR3 loop spans 15 amino acids. CDR3 in DNA: TGCGCCAGCAGCTTTGCTGCGGGAGCTCCCTACGAGCAGTACTTC. It yields the protein CASSFAAGAPYEQYF.

V and J are TRBV7-2 and TRBJ1-2, with D perhaps TRBD1 (5 bases). CDR1 is SGHTA, CDR2 FQGNSA, per germline. The CDR3 runs to 16 residues. Trimming left V 5 bases short and J 7 bases short, with 23 bases between. CDR3 protein: CASSPNGGGSRGGYTF. As DNA, the CDR3 is TGTGCCAGCAGCCCAAACGGCGGGGGGAGTCGCGGTGGCTACACCTTC.

The chain uses TRBV6-1 and TRBJ2-7; TRBD2 might be the D (5 bases). Germline CDR1 is MNHNS and CDR2 is SASEGT. This CDR3 has 15 amino acids. Trimming cost V 1 base and J 3 bases, with 13 bases left between them. In nucleotides, the CDR3 is TGTGCCAGCAGTGAAGTCCCGGGGTCGAGCTACGAGCAGTACTTC. Protein sequence: CASSEVPGSSYEQYF.

V is TRBV5-6 and J is TRBJ1-1; D unclear. The CDR3 is 16 amino acids. Trimming pared 5 bases from V and 7 bases from J, leaving 24 bases between. The V gene's germline CDR1 is SGHDT and CDR2 YYEEEE. CDR3 sequence reads: CASRKKETYSSGEAFF. The CDR3 nucleotides read TGTGCCAGCAGAAAGAAAGAGACATACTCCTCCGGTGAAGCTTTCTTT.

This chain joins TRBV6-2 or TRBV6-3 and TRBJ1-1; D uncertain. Germline CDR1 reads MNHEY; CDR2 reads SVGEGT. Trimming pared 1 base from V and 1 base from J, leaving 7 bases between. This CDR3 contains 14 residues. CDR3 loop: CASSYYGKNTEAFF. The CDR3 nucleotides are TGTGCCAGCAGTTACTACGGTAAGAACACTGAAGCTTTCTTT.

Worth noting for this clone: One end of the junction does not line up with germline, which may come from a read error. V and J are TRBV7-7 and TRBJ2-7, with 8 positions matching TRBD1. Germline V CDR1 and CDR2: SSHAT, FNYEAQ (reference sequence). This CDR3 comprises 13 residues. CDR3 sequence: CASSPARGHEQYF. CDR3 nucleotides: TGTGCTAGCAGCCCTGCCAGGGGGCACGAGCAGTACTTC.

The chain employs TRBV10-2 and TRBJ2-2, with D perhaps TRBD2 (6 bases). This CDR3 contains 14 residues. Deletions cut 8 bases from V and 2 bases from J, with 12 bases between. Germline V gives CDR1 WSHSY, CDR2 SAAADI. As DNA, the CDR3 is TGCGCCAGCTCGATAGCGGTAAACACCGGGGAGCTGTTTTTT. Protein sequence: CASSIAVNTGELFF.

This clone was seen just once. V gene TRBV2 combines with J gene TRBJ2-7; TRBD1 agrees at 8 bases. CDR3 length equals 14 residues. The junction had 5 bases not matched to a gene; V was cut back by 4 bases and J by 3 bases. CDR1 and CDR2 from the germline V gene are SNHLY and FYNNEI. The chain's CDR3 is CASSGRDRSYEQYF. CDR3 sequence (DNA): TGTGCCAGCAGTGGCCGGGACAGGAGCTACGAGCAGTACTTC.

The table lists this clone with a few counts. The rearrangement links TRBV5-1 to TRBJ2-7; TRBD2 aligns across 10 bases. CDR1 is SGHRS and CDR2 is YFSETQ in the germline V gene. The ends lost 4 bases at V and 5 bases at J; junction bases unmatched: 6. CDR3 length: 14 amino acids. The CDR3 sequence: CASSPGLAVDEQYF. The CDR3 DNA reads TGCGCCAGCAGCCCCGGACTAGCGGTGGACGAGCAGTACTTC. The full variable domain, with the rest looked up from reference TRBV5-1 and TRBJ2-7, is KAGVTQTPRYLIKTRGQQVTLSCSPISGHRSVSWYQQTPGQGLQFLFEYFSETQRNKGNFPGRFSGRQFSNSRSEMNVSTLELGDSALYLCASSPGLAVDEQYFGPGTRLTVT.

The chain recombines TRBV20-1 with TRBJ2-3, with D possibly matching TRBD1 (6 bases). The CDR3 spans 11 residues. From germline, CDR1 is DFQATT and CDR2 SNEGSKA (reference sequence). CDR3 region: CSQGSTDTQYF. The CDR3 nucleotides are TGCAGCCAGGGGAGCACAGATACGCAGTATTTT.

The chain recombines TRBV7-9 with TRBJ2-7, with 7 bases that match TRBD1. In germline, CDR1 is SEHNR, CDR2 FQNEAQ (reference sequence). CDR3 length: 15 amino acids. With 2 bases clipped from V and 3 bases from J, the junction kept 7 bases outside the gene matches. This CDR3 reads CASSLSVAGGYEQYF. CDR3 bases: TGTGCCAGCAGCTTAAGTGTGGCAGGGGGCTACGAGCAGTACTTC.

The chain links TRBV19 to TRBJ1-3; possibly TRBD1 for D (5 bases). Per germline, CDR1 LNHDA and CDR2 SQIVND (reference sequence). The CDR3 totals 14 residues. Trimming removed 5 bases at V and 0 bases at J, with 8 bases between. Here the CDR3 DNA reads TGTGCCAGTAGTCAGGGCAACTCTGGAAACACCATATATTTT. Translating it yields CASSQGNSGNTIYF.

This clone was seen a single time. V usage is TRBV5-4 and J usage is TRBJ2-6; TRBD2 matches at 11 bases. V lost 5 bases, J lost 0 bases, and 7 bases stayed unmatched. The germline V gene encodes CDR1 SGHNT and CDR2 YYREEE (reference sequence). The CDR3 runs 18 residues. The CDR3 DNA is TGTGCCAGCAGGGCCCGTACTAGCGGGAGCTCTGGGGCCAACGTCCTGACTTTC. Translating it yields CASRARTSGSSGANVLTF.

The chain links TRBV3-1 (or the pseudogene TRBV3-2) to TRBJ1-3; 7 positions match TRBD1. The germline gives CDR1 LGHDT, CDR2 YNNKEL (reference sequence). V shed 0 bases, J shed 0 bases, and the junction held 5 bases outside the gene matches. This CDR3 region has 17 residues. This chain's CDR3 is CASSQDRGQFSGNTIYF. Here the CDR3 DNA reads TGTGCCAGCAGCCAAGATAGGGGGCAATTCTCTGGAAACACCATATATTTT.